The rows below give T cell receptor beta chains drawn from one sample of a study of blood T cells in healthy people across ages. MiXCR, run by TCRdb on the 5' RACE reads, gives a single entry per CDR3 protein. The data contain about 720,000 distinct CDR3 sequences, about a fifth of them seen just once; the ten biggest clones take up approximately 20%. Sequencing input: blood. The receptor set was obtained from an older man in good health. Each CDR3 is given with its conserved first and last residue. A D gene is named only where the DNA matches it firmly. Not all rows give a size; the values are once, few, many and, for expanded clones, a class.

cdr3_aa: CASGEKLFF
cdr3_nt: TGTGCCAGCGGCGAAAAACTGTTTTTT
d_call: NA
v_call: TRBV2
j_call: TRBJ1-4
clone_size: NA

cdr3_aa: CSALPGASTDTQYF
cdr3_nt: TGCAGTGCTCTCCCCGGGGCGAGCACAGATACGCAGTATTTT
d_call: NA
v_call: TRBV20-1
j_call: TRBJ2-3
clone_size: few

cdr3_aa: CAWSSRTERSEKLFF
cdr3_nt: TGTGCCTGGAGTTCCCGGACAGAGAGAAGCGAAAAACTGTTTTTT
d_call: NA
v_call: TRBV30
j_call: TRBJ1-4
clone_size: few

cdr3_aa: CASSLPTGSSTGELFF
cdr3_nt: TGTGCCAGCAGTTTACCTACAGGGTCGAGCACCGGGGAGCTGTTTTTT
d_call: NA
v_call: TRBV6-5
j_call: TRBJ2-2
clone_size: few

cdr3_aa: CASSEAWGTEAFF
cdr3_nt: TGTGCCAGCAGTGAGGCGTGGGGCACTGAAGCTTTCTTT
d_call: NA
v_call: TRBV2
j_call: TRBJ1-1
clone_size: NA

cdr3_aa: CASSRTGGASGNTIYF
cdr3_nt: TGTGCCAGCAGCCGCACAGGGGGCGCCTCTGGAAACACCATATATTTT
d_call: TRBD1
v_call: TRBV14
j_call: TRBJ1-3
clone_size: NA

cdr3_aa: CASSARLADQETQYF
cdr3_nt: TGTGCCAGCAGCGCCCGACTAGCGGACCAAGAGACCCAGTACTTC
d_call: TRBD2
v_call: TRBV11-3
j_call: TRBJ2-5
clone_size: few

cdr3_aa: CASSSTGTIREQYF
cdr3_nt: TGTGCCAGCAGTTCTACCGGGACGATCAGGGAGCAGTACTTC
d_call: NA
v_call: TRBV27
j_call: TRBJ2-7
clone_size: NA

cdr3_aa: CASSAIAGQTQYF
cdr3_nt: TGTGCCAGTAGTGCAATCGCGGGTCAGACCCAGTACTTC
d_call: NA
v_call: TRBV19
j_call: TRBJ2-5
clone_size: many

cdr3_aa: CASSPGGGLAVEQYF
cdr3_nt: TGTGCCAGCTCACCAGGCGGGGGACTAGCAGTCGAGCAGTACTTC
d_call: TRBD2
v_call: TRBV18
j_call: TRBJ2-7
clone_size: NA

cdr3_aa: CSGRSLDRNTEAFF
cdr3_nt: TGCAGCGGAAGGTCCTTGGACAGGAACACTGAAGCTTTCTTT
d_call: NA
v_call: TRBV29-1
j_call: TRBJ1-1
clone_size: NA

cdr3_aa: CASSPRGQIRDTQYF
cdr3_nt: TGTGCCAGCAGCCCAAGGGGGCAAATTCGGGATACGCAGTATTTT
d_call: TRBD1
v_call: TRBV7-9
j_call: TRBJ2-3
clone_size: few

cdr3_aa: CSVEDKTVILYSNQPQHF
cdr3_nt: TGCAGCGTTGAAGACAAGACAGTGATCCTATATAGCAATCAGCCCCAGCATTTT
d_call: NA
v_call: TRBV29-1
j_call: TRBJ1-5
clone_size: few

cdr3_aa: CASSLEFPGTDTQYF
cdr3_nt: TGCGCCAGCAGCTTAGAATTCCCGGGCACAGATACGCAGTATTTT
d_call: NA
v_call: TRBV5-1
j_call: TRBJ2-3
clone_size: many

cdr3_aa: CARHLLEQYF
cdr3_nt: TGCGCACGACACCTCCTCGAGCAGTACTTC
d_call: NA
v_call: TRBV5-1
j_call: TRBJ2-7
clone_size: NA

cdr3_aa: CVSSHNRDSFYGYTF
cdr3_nt: TGTGTCAGCAGCCACAACAGAGACAGTTTCTATGGCTACACCTTC
d_call: NA
v_call: TRBV7-2
j_call: TRBJ1-2
clone_size: NA

cdr3_aa: CAISNAGTSGTETQYF
cdr3_nt: TGTGCCATCAGTAACGCCGGGACTAGCGGGACAGAGACCCAGTACTTC
d_call: TRBD2
v_call: TRBV10-3
j_call: TRBJ2-5
clone_size: few

cdr3_aa: CASSYRDDEQFF
cdr3_nt: TGTGCCAGCAGTTACCGCGACGATGAGCAGTTCTTC
d_call: NA
v_call: TRBV6-2/TRBV6-3
j_call: TRBJ2-1
clone_size: few

cdr3_aa: CSARDLLGGGTDTQYF
cdr3_nt: TGCAGTGCTAGAGATCTCCTGGGGGGTGGTACAGATACGCAGTATTTT
d_call: NA
v_call: TRBV20-1
j_call: TRBJ2-3
clone_size: few

cdr3_aa: CSARVPPDYEQYF
cdr3_nt: TGCAGTGCTAGAGTGCCCCCCGACTACGAGCAGTACTTC
d_call: NA
v_call: TRBV20-1
j_call: TRBJ2-7
clone_size: NA

cdr3_aa: CASSFAPQEQFF
cdr3_nt: TGTGCCAGCAGTTTCGCCCCTCAAGAGCAGTTCTTC
d_call: NA
v_call: TRBV12-3/TRBV12-4
j_call: TRBJ2-1
clone_size: NA

cdr3_aa: CASSSRQGPNSPLHF
cdr3_nt: TGTGCCAGCAGTTCGAGACAGGGTCCTAATTCACCCCTCCACTTT
d_call: TRBD1
v_call: TRBV27
j_call: TRBJ1-6
clone_size: NA

cdr3_aa: CASSLAGGGGQPQHF
cdr3_nt: TGTGCCAGCAGCTTAGCCGGAGGGGGGGGACAGCCCCAGCATTTT
d_call: NA
v_call: TRBV7-2
j_call: TRBJ1-5
clone_size: many

cdr3_aa: CASSPGIQPTSGLETQYF
cdr3_nt: TGCGCCAGCAGCCCCGGGATCCAACCTACTAGCGGGTTGGAGACCCAGTACTTC
d_call: TRBD2
v_call: TRBV4-1
j_call: TRBJ2-5
clone_size: NA